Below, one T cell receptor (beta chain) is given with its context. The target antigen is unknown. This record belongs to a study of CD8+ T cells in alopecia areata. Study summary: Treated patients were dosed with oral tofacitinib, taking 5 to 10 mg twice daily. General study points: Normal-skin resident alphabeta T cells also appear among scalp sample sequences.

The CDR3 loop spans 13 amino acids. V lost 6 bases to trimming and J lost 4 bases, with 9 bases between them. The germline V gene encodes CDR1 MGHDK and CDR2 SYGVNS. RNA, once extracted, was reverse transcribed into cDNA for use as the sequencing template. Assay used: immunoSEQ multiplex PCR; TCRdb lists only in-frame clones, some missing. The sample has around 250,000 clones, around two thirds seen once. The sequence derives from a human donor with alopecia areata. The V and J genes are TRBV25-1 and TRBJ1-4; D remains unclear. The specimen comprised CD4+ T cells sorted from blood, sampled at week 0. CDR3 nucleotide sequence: TGTGCCAGCAGAGAAGACAATAATGAAAAACTGTTTTTT. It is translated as CASREDNNEKLFF. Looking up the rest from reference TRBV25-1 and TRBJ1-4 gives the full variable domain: EADIYQTPRYLVIGTGKKITLECSQTMGHDKMYWYQQDPGMELHLIHYSYGVNSTEKGDLSSESTVSRIRTEHFPLTLESARPSHTSQYLCASREDNNEKLFFGSGTQLSVL.